The clone carrying this TCR beta chain has just a few counts. Here immunoSEQ multiplex PCR was the method, and the copy in TCRdb shows in-frame clones only, minus some. The table lists 55 to 70 clones. CDR1 is SQVTM, CDR2 ANQGSEA, per germline. The V segment lost 0 bases and the J segment 1 base; nucleotides outside the gene matches: 7. The CDR3 totals 18 residues. The sample comes from a study of memory CD8 T cells in hepatitis C reinfection. About the research overall: A couple of donors had tetramer+ CD8 T cells split into CD127- and CD127+ sorts. One double resolver and one chronic donor targeted NS3-1073.

Whole-study results and caveats: NS3-1073-specific CD8 T cells reportedly cross-react with an influenza epitope. Five donors were too few for definitive public clonotype conclusions.

Time point reported: peak reinfection, 3 to 8 weeks after reinfection detection. Sorted cells were sequenced directly ex vivo without any in vitro expansion. This rearrangement joins TRBV29-1 to TRBJ2-1, with TRBD2 matching over 12 bases. The sequence derives from a man aged 40-49 years with hepatitis C virus infection. The specimen sequenced was HCV tetramer-positive CD8+ T cells sorted from blood. DNA for the CDR3: TGCAGCGTTGAAGATTGGGGACTAGCGGGTAGTTCCTACAATGAGCAGTTCTTC. It codes for CSVEDWGLAGSSYNEQFF.